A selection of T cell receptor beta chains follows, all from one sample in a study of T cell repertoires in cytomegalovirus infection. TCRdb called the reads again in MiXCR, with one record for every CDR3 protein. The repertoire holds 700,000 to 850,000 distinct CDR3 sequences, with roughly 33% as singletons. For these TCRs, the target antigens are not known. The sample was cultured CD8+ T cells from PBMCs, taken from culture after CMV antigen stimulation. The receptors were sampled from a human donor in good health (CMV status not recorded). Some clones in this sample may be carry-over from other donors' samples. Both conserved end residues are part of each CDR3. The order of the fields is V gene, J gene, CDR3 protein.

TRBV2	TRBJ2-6	CASSAGLEANVLTF
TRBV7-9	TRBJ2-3	CATPLAGLPTDTQYF
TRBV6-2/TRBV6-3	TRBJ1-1	CASSLGARVNTEAFF
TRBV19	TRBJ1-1	CASTLGGDLEAFF
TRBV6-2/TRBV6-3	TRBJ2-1	CASSYFLGYEQFF
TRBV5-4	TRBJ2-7	CASSLAGVSYEQYF
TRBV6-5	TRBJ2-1	CASSYLAGERNEQFF
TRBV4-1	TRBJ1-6	CASTTTMDRSSYNSPLHF
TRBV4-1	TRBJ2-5	CASGSGDPEETQYF
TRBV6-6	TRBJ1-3	CASSLILGNSGNTIYF
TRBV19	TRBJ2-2	CASSMWGTKGRLGPGELFF
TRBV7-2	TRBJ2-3	CASSLASSTDTQYF
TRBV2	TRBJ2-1	CASSGSTDSSYNEQFF
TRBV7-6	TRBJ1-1	CASSPGSTEAFF
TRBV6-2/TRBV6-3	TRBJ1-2	CASSYSGQNYGYTF
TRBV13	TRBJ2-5	CASSTHSETQYF
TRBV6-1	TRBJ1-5	CASSYRVSNQPQHF
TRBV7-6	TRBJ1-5	CASSPGTGDQPQHF
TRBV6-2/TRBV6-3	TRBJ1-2	CASSYVAIGGYGYTF
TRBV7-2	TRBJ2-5	CASSLNRKETQYF
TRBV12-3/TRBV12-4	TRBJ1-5	CASSRGRQPQHF
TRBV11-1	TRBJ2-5	CASSLRLAGAVQETQYF
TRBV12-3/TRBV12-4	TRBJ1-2	CASSFWEANGYTF
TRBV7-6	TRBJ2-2	CASSGLGGNTGELFF
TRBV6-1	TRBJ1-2	CASSEDLQGNYGYTF
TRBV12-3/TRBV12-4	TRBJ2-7	CASSNQRGAYEQYF
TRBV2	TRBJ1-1	CASSGLGTGGVTEAFF
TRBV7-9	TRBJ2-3	CASRGKGPDSQAPTDTQYF
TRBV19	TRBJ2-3	CASSLGESSTDTQYF
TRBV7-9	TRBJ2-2	CTDRVNGELFF
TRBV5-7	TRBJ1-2	CASSLAGGPPRYGYTF
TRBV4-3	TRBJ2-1	CASSQEATDNEQFF
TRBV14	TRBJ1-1	CASSQVQTVPLNTEAFF
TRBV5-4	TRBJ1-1	CASSPRRDPQEAFF
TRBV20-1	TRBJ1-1	CSARDGAGKAFF
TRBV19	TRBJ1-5	CASSIGGDQPQHF
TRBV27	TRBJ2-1	CASSLWGATNNEQFF